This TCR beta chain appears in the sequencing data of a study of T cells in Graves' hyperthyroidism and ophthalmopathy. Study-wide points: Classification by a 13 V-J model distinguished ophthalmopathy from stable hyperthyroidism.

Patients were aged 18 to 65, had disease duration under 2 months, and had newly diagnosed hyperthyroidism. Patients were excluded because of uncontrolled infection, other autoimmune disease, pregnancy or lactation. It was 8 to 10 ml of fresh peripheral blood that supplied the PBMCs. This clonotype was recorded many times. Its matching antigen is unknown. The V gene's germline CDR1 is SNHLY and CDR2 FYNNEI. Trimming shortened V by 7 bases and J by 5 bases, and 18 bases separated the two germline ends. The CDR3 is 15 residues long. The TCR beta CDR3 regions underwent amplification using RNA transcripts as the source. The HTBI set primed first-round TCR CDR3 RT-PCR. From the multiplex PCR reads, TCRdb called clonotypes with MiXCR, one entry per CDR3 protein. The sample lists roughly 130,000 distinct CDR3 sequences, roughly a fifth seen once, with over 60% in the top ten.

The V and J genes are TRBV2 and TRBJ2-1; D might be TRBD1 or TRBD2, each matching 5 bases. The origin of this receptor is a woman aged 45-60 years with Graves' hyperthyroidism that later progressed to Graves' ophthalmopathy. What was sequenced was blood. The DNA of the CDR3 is TGTGCCAGCACCGAACGACTTGGGGGTAACAATGAGCAGTTCTTC. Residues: CASTERLGGNNEQFF.